The 24 T cell receptor beta chains below all came from one sample that was sequenced in a study of response to subunit inactivated influenza vaccine. TCRdb passed the RT-PCR reads through MiXCR, listing each CDR3 protein once. The sample records over 400,000 distinct CDR3 sequences, under 15% being singletons. Sequencing used PBMCs from blood, obtained roughly 46 days after vaccination. These receptor sequences come from a man in his forties or fifties who received an inactivated influenza vaccine.

This clonotype has ten or more counts. J is TRBJ2-7 and V is TRBV20-1, with D maybe TRBD2 (6 bases). In germline, CDR1 is DFQATT, CDR2 SNEGSKA (reference sequence). V dropped 1 base and J dropped 2 bases, with 12 bases sitting between them. The CDR3 spans 14 residues. The CDR3: CSARGRLVAYEQYF. In nucleotides, the CDR3 is TGCAGTGCTAGAGGAAGACTAGTTGCCTACGAGCAGTACTTC.

This clonotype was seen only a few times. V and J are TRBV6-2 or TRBV6-3 and TRBJ2-2, with a weak D call TRBD2 (5 bases). This CDR3 spans 13 amino acids. CDR1 is MNHEY and CDR2 is SVGEGT in the germline V gene. Trimming removed 8 bases from V and 5 bases from J, with 12 bases in between. The CDR3 DNA is TGTGCCAGCCGACCCTCGGGGACCGGGGAGCTGTTTTTT. It specifies CASRPSGTGELFF.

In its sample, this clonotype was seen a few times. This chain uses TRBV5-1 with TRBJ1-4; D gene ambiguous. Germline V CDR1 and CDR2: SGHRS, YFSETQ. Trimming took 4 bases from V and 8 from J, leaving 15 bases between them. The CDR3 sequence is 14 residues long. The CDR3 sequence: CASSVQTPREKLFF. As DNA, the CDR3 is TGCGCCAGCAGCGTACAAACCCCAAGGGAAAAACTGTTTTTT.

V is TRBV20-1 and J is TRBJ2-5, with D possibly being TRBD2 (5 bases). V lost 1 base and J lost 5, with 14 bases in between. The germline V gene has CDR1 DFQATT and CDR2 SNEGSKA (reference sequence). This CDR3 has 14 residues. CDR3 sequence (DNA): TGCAGTGCTAGAGCCCCGGGGATTCAGGAGACCCAGTACTTC. It encodes CSARAPGIQETQYF.

V is TRBV27 and J is TRBJ2-1; 16 positions agree with TRBD2. The germline CDR1 and CDR2 sequences are MNHEY and SMNVEV (reference sequence). The CDR3 sequence is 17 residues long. The J segment lost 7 bases and the V segment lost 6 bases, leaving 9 bases of the junction unmatched. Here the CDR3 reads CASRGLAGGPQINEQFF. CDR3 nucleotide sequence: TGTGCCAGCAGGGGACTAGCGGGAGGGCCCCAAATAAATGAGCAGTTCTTC.

This clonotype was counted only a few times. CDR3 sequence reads: CASSSQGQPSNEQFF. DNA for the CDR3: TGTGCCAGCAGCTCCCAGGGACAGCCAAGTAATGAGCAGTTCTTC. The chain is built from TRBV7-2 and TRBJ2-1; the match to TRBD1 covers 7 bases. With 4 bases clipped from V and 7 bases from J, the junction kept 10 bases outside the gene matches. The CDR3 is 15 amino acids. From germline, CDR1 is SGHTA and CDR2 FQGNSA.

The rearrangement uses TRBV6-2 or TRBV6-3 and TRBJ2-1; 7 positions match TRBD1. The CDR3 extends over 16 amino acids. Germline loops: CDR1 MNHEY, CDR2 SVGEGT. V dropped 2 bases and J dropped 1; count of bases not matched to a gene: 5. The CDR3 loop reads CASSYHPGQSYNEQFF. The CDR3 nucleotides read TGTGCCAGCAGTTACCACCCGGGACAGTCCTACAATGAGCAGTTCTTC.

This clonotype has at least ten counts. This chain connects TRBV11-2 to TRBJ2-1; D is unresolved. This CDR3 spans 15 amino acids. CDR1 is SGHAT and CDR2 is FQNNGV in the germline V gene. V dropped 3 bases and J dropped 4 bases, with 13 bases sitting between them. The CDR3 is CASSFLGFSYNEQFF. CDR3 nucleotide sequence: TGTGCCAGCAGCTTTCTGGGGTTCTCTTACAATGAGCAGTTCTTC.

This clonotype occurred many times. The genes are TRBV12-3 or TRBV12-4 and TRBJ1-4; 11 bases match TRBD1. CDR3 length: 16 residues. V shed 6 bases, J shed 7 bases, and the junction held 10 bases outside the gene matches. CDR3 DNA: TGTGCCAGCAGCGCAACCCTGGGACAGGGGGTTGAAAAACTGTTTTTT. Its translation is CASSATLGQGVEKLFF.

The CDR3 is CASSQESLSGRSRAFF. The CDR3, as DNA: TGTGCCAGCAGCCAAGAGAGCTTGTCAGGCCGATCTCGGGCTTTCTTT. The chain has TRBV3-1 and TRBJ1-1; D gene uncertain. CDR1 is LGHDT, CDR2 YNNKEL, per germline (reference sequence). CDR3 length: 16 amino acids. Trimming left V 0 bases short and J 11 bases short, with 22 bases between.

In this sample, this clonotype turned up many times. The chain links TRBV20-1 to TRBJ2-2; no reliable D call. This CDR3 has 12 amino acids. Trimming shortened V by 2 bases and J by 3 bases, and 4 bases separated the two germline ends. Germline V gene lookup returns CDR1 DFQATT and CDR2 SNEGSKA (reference sequence). CDR3 bases: TGCAGTGCTAGACGGGACACCGGGGAGCTGTTTTTT. Translating it yields CSARRDTGELFF.

The chain is built from TRBV5-1 and TRBJ2-7; 9 nucleotides align to TRBD1. This CDR3 region has 15 residues. Losses at the gene ends were 3 bases for V and 5 bases for J; bases not matched to a gene: 9. Germline CDR1 SGHRS, CDR2 YFSETQ. The CDR3 sequence: CASSSLGDRVDEQYF. CDR3 coding DNA: TGCGCCAGCAGCTCCCTGGGGGACAGGGTCGACGAGCAGTACTTC.

This clonotype was recorded many times. This sequence joins TRBV7-2 and TRBJ2-5; 7 bases align to TRBD2. The V gene's germline CDR1 is SGHTA and CDR2 FQGNSA. V was pared by 1 base and J by 2 bases, with 1 base of the junction left unmatched. The CDR3 length is 14 residues. The CDR3 sequence is CASSLGRGQETQYF. The CDR3 DNA reads as TGTGCCAGCAGCTTAGGGCGGGGGCAAGAGACCCAGTACTTC.

J is TRBJ1-2 and V is TRBV7-2; 7 bases are a match to TRBD1. After removal of 4 bases from V and 4 bases from J, the junction contained 6 bases not matched to a gene. The CDR3 sequence is 14 residues long. Germline CDR1 and CDR2: SGHTA and FQGNSA. The CDR3 DNA reads as TGTGCCAGCAGCTCGACAGGGACCGCCTATGGCTACACCTTC. Translation: CASSSTGTAYGYTF.

In its sample, this clonotype was seen a few times. V gene TRBV10-3 combines with J gene TRBJ2-1; TRBD2 aligns across 7 bases. Per the germline V gene, CDR1 is ENHRY and CDR2 is SYGVKD. The CDR3 runs to 15 residues. Germline trimming cut 4 bases from V and 8 bases from J; bases unmatched to any gene: 11. The CDR3 region has the DNA TGTGCCATCAGTGGGCGGGGGACGGCCGGTCATGAGCAGTTCTTC. The encoded protein is CAISGRGTAGHEQFF.

In this sample, this clonotype turned up a few times. This chain connects TRBV7-9 to TRBJ1-2; no clear D gene. Germline lookup yields CDR1 SEHNR and CDR2 FQNEAQ (reference sequence). The CDR3 is 13 amino acids. V dropped 1 base and J dropped 4 bases, with 7 bases sitting between them. CDR3 in DNA: TGTGCCAGCAGCTTAGGAGGATTCTATGGCTACACCTTC. Residues: CASSLGGFYGYTF.

This clonotype was found a few times. The rearrangement links TRBV28 to TRBJ2-6; TRBD2 is a possible D gene (7 bases). This CDR3 comprises 16 residues. Germline V gene lookup returns CDR1 MDHEN and CDR2 SYDVKM. The ends were cut back, 8 bases at V and 0 bases at J, with 14 bases in the middle. The CDR3 DNA reads as TGTGCCAGCGAGGGGGGGGGAAACTCTGGGGCCAACGTCCTGACTTTC. Translating gives CASEGGGNSGANVLTF.

This chain links TRBV20-1 with TRBJ1-4; D gene ambiguous. The CDR3 is 14 residues long. Trimming took 6 bases from V and 3 from J, leaving 14 bases between them. Germline CDR1 reads DFQATT; CDR2 reads SNEGSKA (reference sequence). The CDR3 sequence is CSAPRTGANEKLFF. CDR3 bases: TGCAGTGCCCCTCGGACGGGTGCTAATGAAAAACTGTTTTTT.

This sequence joins TRBV11-3 and TRBJ2-3, with D possibly being TRBD2 (5 bases). Deletions cut 0 bases from V and 8 bases from J, with 12 bases between. CDR1 and CDR2 from the germline V gene are SGHNT and YENEEA. The CDR3 runs to 14 residues. The CDR3 DNA sequence: TGTGCCAGCAGCTTAGATCGTCTAGCCGCTACGCAGTATTTT. Translated, it gives CASSLDRLAATQYF.

In its sample, this clonotype was seen a few times. The chain is built from TRBV18 and TRBJ2-3; D uncertain. Trimming stripped 0 bases from V and 3 bases from J, with 7 bases between. Germline CDR1 and CDR2: KGHSH and LQKENI. The CDR3 consists of 14 residues. CDR3 in amino acids: CASSPPSRTDTQYF. In DNA form, the CDR3 reads TGTGCCAGCTCACCACCATCTAGGACAGATACGCAGTATTTT. The whole variable domain, remainder taken from reference TRBV18 and TRBJ2-3, is NAGVMQNPRHLVRRRGQEARLRCSPMKGHSHVYWYRQLPEEGLKFMVYLQKENIIDESGMPKERFSAEFPKEGPSILRIQQVVRGDSAAYFCASSPPSRTDTQYFGPGTRLTVL.

This clonotype was counted ten times or more. Just one base apart from a much larger clone, this may be a read error. The rearrangement uses TRBV12-3 or TRBV12-4 and TRBJ1-1; D is undetermined. V was pared by 2 bases and J by 0 bases, with 4 bases between. This CDR3 spans 13 amino acids. The CDR3: CASSLKVNTEAFF. CDR3 sequence (DNA): TGTGCCAGCAGTTTAAAGGTGAACACTGAAGCTTTCTTT.

The chain recombines TRBV12-3 or TRBV12-4 with TRBJ1-3, with D hard to call. The CDR3 is 13 amino acids. Trimming took 8 bases from V and 4 from J, leaving 12 bases between them. The CDR3 region is CASQPPLGNTIYF. CDR3 bases: TGTGCCAGCCAACCCCCACTGGGAAACACCATATATTTT.

This clonotype was seen repeatedly, ten times or more. The V gene is TRBV20-1, the J gene TRBJ2-1; tentative D call: TRBD1 (5 bases). Trimming took 0 bases from V and 12 from J, leaving 24 bases between them. CDR1 DFQATT and CDR2 SNEGSKA come from the germline V gene (reference sequence). The CDR3 spans 16 residues. The CDR3 DNA reads as TGCAGTGCTAGAGATCGTGGGGCCGTATCACAGCGACCGCAGTTCTTC. Protein sequence: CSARDRGAVSQRPQFF.

A note on this clonotype: Sequence at one end of the junction differs from germline and may be a read error. The J gene is TRBJ2-5, the V gene TRBV12-3 or TRBV12-4, with a weak D call TRBD2 (5 bases). The CDR3 totals 13 residues. CDR3 sequence (DNA): TGTGCCAGCAGAGGACCGGAAAGGGAGACCCACTACTTC. It specifies CASRGPERETHYF.